Each of the 8 T cell receptor beta chains below was sequenced from the same sample in a study of cytomegalovirus exposure and HLA in healthy donors. PCR amplification relied on 60 Vbeta primers (plus 13 Jbeta primers). Repertoires were generated with immunoSEQ multiplex PCR, while TCRdb's copy carries only in-frame clones and drops some. Seen here are 150,000 to 200,000 clones, around 80% observed once, and the top ten hold around 15%. Specimen: PBMCs. These receptors all stem from a woman aged 40 to 55 in good health and CMV-seronegative.

The rearrangement uses TRBV7-9 and TRBJ1-6; TRBD1 matches 7 bases. CDR3 length: 14 amino acids. After removal of 11 bases from V and 4 bases from J, the junction contained 8 bases not matched to a gene. Germline-derived CDR1 and CDR2 are SEHNR and FQNEAQ (reference sequence). The CDR3 DNA is TGTGCCGGAGATGGGGACAGTTATAATTCACCCCTCCACTTT. Its protein product is CAGDGDSYNSPLHF.

This clone has a single count. The junction does not match germline at one end; this may be a read error. This chain joins TRBV7-9 and TRBJ2-7; 11 bases are a match to TRBD1. This CDR3 spans 18 amino acids. Germline CDR1 reads SEHNR; CDR2 reads FQNEAQ (reference sequence). The CDR3 sequence: CSSSLEGAGTGGTYEQYF. CDR3 DNA sequence: TGTTCCAGCAGCTTAGAGGGGGCCGGGACAGGGGGAACCTACGAGCAGTACTTC.

Concerning this clone: At one end the junction does not follow the germline gene, possibly because of a read error. CDR3 DNA: TGTGCCAGCAGTTATATCGGCTCTGGGGCCAACGGCCTGACTTTC. This encodes CASSYIGSGANGLTF. This rearrangement joins TRBV6-6 to TRBJ2-6; D is possibly TRBD1 (5 bases). Germline loops: CDR1 MNHNY, CDR2 SVGAGI (reference sequence). The CDR3 is 15 amino acids.

The chain employs TRBV7-2 and TRBJ1-3; no clear D. With 5 bases removed from V and 1 base from J, the gap between germline ends came to 9 bases. CDR1 and CDR2 from the germline V gene are SGHTA and FQGNSA. The CDR3 covers 14 residues. CDR3 protein: CASSPTSSGNTIYF. Written as DNA, the CDR3 is TGTGCCAGCAGCCCTACGAGTTCTGGAAACACCATATATTTT.

This clone is medium-sized (0.01 to 0.1%) in the sample. In DNA form, the CDR3 reads TGTGCCAGCAGTGGACTAGCGGGGGGCGATACGCAGTATTTT. Translation: CASSGLAGGDTQYF. The chain links TRBV6-4 to TRBJ2-3; TRBD2 agrees at 13 bases. Trimming removed 4 bases from V and 6 bases from J; junction bases left unmatched: 1. Per the germline V gene, CDR1 is MRHNA and CDR2 is SNTAGT. The CDR3 spans 14 residues.

This chain links TRBV19 with TRBJ2-7, with D perhaps TRBD2 (6 bases). CDR1 and CDR2 (germline): LNHDA, SQIVND (reference sequence). Trimming shortened V by 8 bases and J by 0 bases, and 11 bases separated the two germline ends. The CDR3 length is 13 residues. The CDR3 is CASSRRDSYEQYF. In nucleotides, the CDR3 is TGTGCCAGTTCCCGGCGGGACTCCTACGAGCAGTACTTC.

The CDR3 DNA reads as TGTGCCATCAGTGAGAGGGCTAGGGGCTACGAGCAGTACTTC. As protein: CAISERARGYEQYF. The chain combines TRBV10-3 with TRBJ2-7; D might be TRBD1 (5 bases). Trimming pared 2 bases from V and 3 bases from J, leaving 11 bases between. The CDR3 has 14 residues. CDR1 ENHRY and CDR2 SYGVKD come from the germline V gene.

The chain employs TRBV19 and TRBJ2-5; 9 nucleotides match TRBD2. This CDR3 has 14 amino acids. Germline-derived CDR1 and CDR2 are LNHDA and SQIVND (reference sequence). Losses at the gene ends were 3 bases for V and 5 bases for J; bases not matched to a gene: 4. CDR3 nucleotide sequence: TGTGCCAGTAGTATCCTAGCGGGGTTGGAGACCCAGTACTTC. Residues: CASSILAGLETQYF.